This T cell receptor beta chain emerged from a study of CD8 T cells in Susac syndrome (dated by TCRdb to the late 2010s). In terms of the full investigation: Repertoire sequencing was used to test whether CD8+ T cell activation and differentiation in Susac syndrome was antigen driven. CD8+ T cell repertoire clonality was compared between some 13 healthy donors, roughly 14 Susac syndrome patients and fewer than 19 multiple sclerosis patients. Overall study outcomes, separate from this receptor: The number of individuals in the TCR sequencing and HLA analysis was acknowledged as relatively small.

Peripheral blood CD8+ and CD4+ T cells from healthy donors, Susac syndrome patients and multiple sclerosis patients were profiled by high-throughput TCR beta sequencing. The multiple sclerosis controls were treatment-naive patients whose relapsing-remitting disease, either stable or active, fulfilled the revised McDonald criteria. Bulk CD8+ and CD4+ T cells were purified by magnetic negative isolation, whereas CD8+ TEMRA cells were enriched by FACS. Blood was drawn into EDTA tubes, processed within 24 hours, and PBMCs were isolated by density gradient centrifugation. PBMCs intended for TCR sequencing were cryopreserved in liquid nitrogen and were subsequently thawed in a 37 degrees C water bath. A purity of at least 90% was achieved for sorted or isolated CD4+, CD8+ and CD8+ TEMRA cells. Its CDR3 holds 15 amino acids, cysteine through phenylalanine. Only CDR3 DNA remains: 45 bases, in frame from the first base. V gives up 5 bases and J gives up 2 bases, and the segment between their germline ends measures 16 bases. CDR1 SGHVS and CDR2 FNYEAQ were looked up in the germline V gene.

Regarding this clonotype: Its target antigen remains unknown. The record has no base qualities; no much larger clone is one base away.

RNA was extracted using the RNeasy kit, and roughly 0.5 to 1 ug of the RNA was reverse transcribed with random hexamers. The immunoSEQ multiplex PCR assay, covering 54 Vbeta and 13 Jbeta segments, was used to amplify TCR beta CDR3 regions. Bias from PCR amplification was corrected by using a synthetic template baseline for primer optimization and for computational correction. In the source study's methods: Reads were annotated to V, D and J genes according to IMGT and were analyzed with immunoSEQ Analyzer, with only productive sequences retained. To calculate clonality, Shannon entropy was normalized by log2 of the number of productive unique sequences and then subtracted from one. Public and private clones were assessed among the 100 most prevalent clones of each patient and control. Clones were defined as Susac-specific if absent from the healthy and MS cohorts, from around 1,000 published viral clones and from other ImmuneACCESS disease sequences. The public reads were run again by TCRdb, first through fastp at Q25 and then through MiXCR, and only productive beta chains were kept. One record per CDR3 amino acid sequence lists the most common genes and DNA. The V and J calls reflect TCRdb's pipeline rather than the authors' work. The sample contains about 290,000 distinct CDR3 sequences, over 75% of them found a single time. The leading ten clones occupy around 0.18% of the sample.

The specimen was CD8+ T cells from PBMCs. The rearranged segments are TRBV7-6 and TRBJ2-7; the D gene assignment is ambiguous. This receptor was obtained from a human donor with multiple sclerosis. Read as DNA, the sequence is TGTGCCAGCAGCCCAATTAGTGGTGCCCCCTACGAGCAGTACTTC. Its protein product is CASSPISGAPYEQYF.